One sample yielded the 23 T cell receptor beta chains listed below, sequenced in a study of human T cells and chemical hapten exposure. Indicated time point: patch test 2, 6 weeks after DPC sensitization. Treatment denoted: therapeutic diphenylcyclopropenone sensitization with weekly scalp DPC. In TCRdb, the RACE reads were re-called with MiXCR into one record per CDR3 protein. The sample has under 100,000 distinct CDR3 sequences; 10% to 13% are singletons. The source material was whole blood, sampled in connection with sensitization to the hapten diphenylcyclopropenone (DPC). These receptors were collected from a woman aged 30 to 39 with alopecia areata. Some clones in this sample may be carry-over from other donors' samples.

The sample holds a few counts of this clonotype. The chain recombines TRBV5-6 with TRBJ1-1; D unresolved. CDR1 is SGHDT, CDR2 YYEEEE, per germline. This CDR3 comprises 15 residues. Trimming took off 4 bases at V and 2 bases at J, with 15 bases between the two ends. CDR3 loop: CASSQTRRPNTEAFF. CDR3 bases: TGTGCCAGCAGCCAAACCCGCAGGCCTAACACTGAAGCTTTCTTT.

Many counts were recorded for this clonotype. This chain uses TRBV19 with TRBJ1-5, with D unclear. Trimming removed 4 bases from V and 5 bases from J, with 9 bases in between. The CDR3 is made up of 13 amino acids. CDR1 LNHDA and CDR2 SQIVND come from the germline V gene (reference sequence). CDR3 sequence reads: CASSTAIDQPQHF. CDR3 nucleotide sequence: TGTGCCAGTAGTACGGCAATTGATCAGCCCCAGCATTTT.

This clonotype was seen more than once but under ten times. The V and J genes are TRBV28 and TRBJ2-3; D not certain. This CDR3 is 13 amino acids long. Trimming took 7 bases from V and 2 from J, leaving 10 bases between them. CDR1 is MDHEN, CDR2 SYDVKM, per germline. The CDR3 sequence: CASTRVSTDTQYF. CDR3 bases: TGTGCCAGCACACGGGTTTCCACAGATACGCAGTATTTT. The full variable domain, in which reference TRBV28 and TRBJ2-3 provide the parts outside the CDR3, is DVKVTQSSRYLVKRTGEKVFLECVQDMDHENMFWYRQDPGLGLRLIYFSYDVKMKEKGDIPEGYSVSREKKERFSLILESASTNQTSMYLCASTRVSTDTQYFGPGTRLTVL.

This clonotype was recorded a few times. The chain combines TRBV5-1 with TRBJ1-3, with D perhaps matching TRBD1 (5 bases). V lost 7 bases to trimming and J lost 4 bases, with 21 bases between them. Germline assignment: CDR1 SGHRS and CDR2 YFSETQ. CDR3 size: 16 residues. The CDR3 reads CASAHLPRASGNTIYF. The CDR3 nucleotides are TGCGCCAGCGCCCACCTTCCCAGGGCATCAGGAAACACCATATATTTT.

This clonotype was recorded many times. This chain joins TRBV29-1 and TRBJ1-2, with D hard to call. The CDR3 runs to 13 residues. Germline CDR1 reads SQVTM; CDR2 reads ANQGSEA. V was clipped by 7 bases and J by 4 bases, with 16 bases between them. For the CDR3, the DNA is TGCAGCGCCGCAATCAATGAGGGCTATGGCTACACCTTC. The encoded protein is CSAAINEGYGYTF.

V and J are TRBV19 and TRBJ2-1; D tentatively fits TRBD1 or TRBD2 (5 bases each). Trimming took 9 bases from V and 0 from J, leaving 18 bases between them. Germline CDR1 and CDR2: LNHDA and SQIVND (reference sequence). CDR3 length: 16 residues. The CDR3 is CASSDPNGASYNEQFF. DNA of the CDR3: TGTGCCAGCAGCGACCCCAACGGGGCCTCCTACAATGAGCAGTTCTTC.

The table lists this clonotype with many counts. This chain links TRBV12-3 or TRBV12-4 with TRBJ2-1; the match to TRBD2 covers 9 bases. CDR3 size: 18 residues. Unmatched junction bases numbered 9, after V lost 3 bases and J lost 0 bases. The CDR3 sequence is CASSFSSASGASYNEQFF. In DNA form, the CDR3 reads TGTGCCAGCAGTTTTTCCTCGGCTAGCGGGGCCTCCTACAATGAGCAGTTCTTC.

This clonotype was counted ten times or more. The CDR3 DNA reads as TGTGCCAGCTCACCACCGGAGGGGGCGGTCAATGAGCAGTTCTTC. It translates to CASSPPEGAVNEQFF. This chain connects TRBV18 to TRBJ2-1; a weak D match, TRBD1 (7 bases). Looked up from germline, CDR1 is KGHSH and CDR2 is LQKENI. The CDR3 totals 15 residues. Trimming removed 0 bases at V and 6 bases at J, with 12 bases between.

Only a few counts were recorded for this clonotype. The chain has TRBV6-2 or TRBV6-3 and TRBJ2-7, with 12 positions matching TRBD2. CDR3 length: 16 amino acids. Looked up from germline, CDR1 is MNHEY and CDR2 is SVGEGT. Germline trimming cut 0 bases from V and 4 bases from J; bases unmatched to any gene: 4. CDR3 DNA sequence: TGTGCCAGCAGTTACTCGACTAGCGGGGGATTGTACGAGCAGTACTTC. Translating it yields CASSYSTSGGLYEQYF.

This clonotype was observed many times. The chain uses TRBV7-9 and TRBJ2-7; 8 bases fit TRBD2. The CDR3 covers 14 residues. V shed 4 bases and J 2 bases; nucleotides not matched to a gene: 4. Germline CDR1 is SEHNR and CDR2 is FQNEAQ (reference sequence). CDR3 nucleotide sequence: TGTGCCAGCAGCTATAGCGGGATGCCCTACGAGCAGTACTTC. Its protein is CASSYSGMPYEQYF.

This clonotype came up many times. The V and J genes are TRBV5-6 and TRBJ1-1, with 7 bases aligning to TRBD1. The V segment lost 7 bases and the J segment 1 base; nucleotides outside the gene matches: 13. The germline gives CDR1 SGHDT, CDR2 YYEEEE. The CDR3 extends over 16 amino acids. The CDR3 protein is CASRTRYRTGNTEAFF. In DNA, the CDR3 is TGTGCCAGCCGAACCCGATACAGGACAGGGAACACTGAAGCTTTCTTT.

This clonotype showed up just a few times. This chain uses TRBV12-5 with TRBJ2-3; 10 bases are shared with TRBD2. V shed 1 base and J 3 bases; nucleotides not matched to a gene: 4. The germline V gene encodes CDR1 LGHNT and CDR2 FRNRAP. The length of the CDR3 is 16 residues. The CDR3 spells CASGLGLAGETDTQYF. The CDR3 DNA follows: TGTGCTAGTGGTTTGGGACTAGCGGGCGAGACAGATACGCAGTATTTT.

This clonotype was recorded many times. The CDR3: CASSYRVWEKLFF. DNA for the CDR3: TGTGCCAGCAGTTACAGGGTCTGGGAAAAACTGTTTTTT. The V call is TRBV6-2 or TRBV6-3, the J call TRBJ1-4; D gene uncertain. There are 13 residues in the CDR3. CDR1 and CDR2 (germline): MNHEY, SVGEGT. With 2 bases removed from V and 8 bases from J, the gap between germline ends came to 9 bases.

This clonotype was observed many times. The gene calls are TRBV20-1 and TRBJ2-7; TRBD1 matches at 9 bases. V gave up 5 bases and J gave up 1 base; unmatched junction bases: 3. The germline V gene has CDR1 DFQATT and CDR2 SNEGSKA (reference sequence). The CDR3 runs to 13 residues. The CDR3 sequence is CSAGTGNSYEQYF. CDR3 bases: TGCAGTGCTGGGACAGGGAATTCCTACGAGCAGTACTTC.

This clonotype came up many times. This chain links TRBV27 with TRBJ2-5, with D unclear. The CDR3 totals 15 residues. CDR1 is MNHEY, CDR2 SMNVEV, per germline (reference sequence). The germline V and J ends were trimmed by 5 bases and 2 bases, with 15 bases remaining between them. For the CDR3, the DNA is TGTGCCAGCAGTCCGCGAACCCTCGTACAAGAGACCCAGTACTTC. Residues: CASSPRTLVQETQYF.

This clonotype was observed many times. The chain recombines TRBV29-1 with TRBJ1-1; D is unclear. From germline, CDR1 is SQVTM and CDR2 ANQGSEA. The CDR3 has 13 amino acids. V lost 5 bases, J lost 4 bases, and 14 bases lay in between. The CDR3 spells CSVNPHLGTEAFF. The CDR3 nucleotides are TGCAGCGTTAATCCGCACTTGGGCACTGAAGCTTTCTTT.

This clonotype was recorded many times. V usage is TRBV29-1 and J usage is TRBJ1-1, with D perhaps TRBD1 (5 bases). Deletions cut 7 bases from V and 3 bases from J, with 15 bases between. In germline, CDR1 is SQVTM, CDR2 ANQGSEA. The CDR3 is 13 residues long. The CDR3 region has the DNA TGCAGCGCGTCGACCTTCAGGGACACTGAAGCTTTCTTT. Amino acid sequence: CSASTFRDTEAFF.

The sample holds a few counts of this clonotype. The CDR3 DNA reads TGCAGCGTTGCCCATCCAGGGTGGGTCGCTGAAGCTTTCTTT. Its translation: CSVAHPGWVAEAFF. The V and J genes are TRBV29-1 and TRBJ1-1, with a weak D call TRBD1 (5 bases). V was cut by 4 bases and J by 6 bases, with 18 bases left in between. This CDR3 has 14 residues. Germline loops: CDR1 SQVTM, CDR2 ANQGSEA.

This clonotype has at least ten counts. The genes are TRBV30 and TRBJ1-3; D gene uncertain. The CDR3 is made up of 13 amino acids. CDR1 GTSNPN and CDR2 SVGIG come from the germline V gene (reference sequence). Between the trimmed V and J ends, which lost 2 bases and 0 bases, there was a span of 5 bases. Here the CDR3 DNA reads TGTGCCTGGAGTAGCTTCTCTGGAAACACCATATATTTT. Protein: CAWSSFSGNTIYF.

Note on this clonotype: A single base separates this from a much larger clone, so it may be a read error. The V gene is TRBV10-3, the J gene TRBJ1-2; maybe TRBD1 (5 bases). Germline CDR1 ENHRY, CDR2 SYGVKD. V lost 8 bases and J lost 6, with 22 bases in between. This CDR3 is 15 amino acids long. This chain's CDR3 is CAIQNPTVGLDGYTF. CDR3 in DNA: TGTGCCATCCAAAACCCGACAGTGGGGCTTGATGGCTACACCTTC.

This clonotype occurred a few times. The CDR3 bases are TGTGCCAGTAGTATCTTTGGAAGCACAGATACGCAGTATTTT. Its translation: CASSIFGSTDTQYF. The V gene is TRBV19, the J gene TRBJ2-3; D ambiguous. The germline gives CDR1 LNHDA, CDR2 SQIVND (reference sequence). The CDR3 extends over 14 amino acids. Trimming removed 3 bases at V and 0 bases at J, with 7 bases between.

This clonotype has a count of ten or more. The V and J genes are TRBV21-1 and TRBJ1-2; the DNA was not used to check the table's D call, TRBD1. TRBV21-1 is shown as a pseudogene. The CDR3 has 17 residues. The CDR3: CASGKAGQGALDYGYTF. The DNA for the CDR3 is TGTGCCAGCGGGAAGGCTGGACAGGGGGCCTTAGACTATGGCTACACCTTC.

This clonotype has at least ten counts. V is TRBV4-2 and J is TRBJ1-5, with a weak D call TRBD1 (6 bases). Germline lookup yields CDR1 LGHNA and CDR2 YNFKEQ. The CDR3 has 15 amino acids. V dropped 1 base and J dropped 4 bases, with 11 bases sitting between them. The CDR3 spells CASSQAAGANQPQHF. Written as DNA, the CDR3 is TGTGCCAGCAGCCAAGCGGCAGGGGCAAATCAGCCCCAGCATTTT.